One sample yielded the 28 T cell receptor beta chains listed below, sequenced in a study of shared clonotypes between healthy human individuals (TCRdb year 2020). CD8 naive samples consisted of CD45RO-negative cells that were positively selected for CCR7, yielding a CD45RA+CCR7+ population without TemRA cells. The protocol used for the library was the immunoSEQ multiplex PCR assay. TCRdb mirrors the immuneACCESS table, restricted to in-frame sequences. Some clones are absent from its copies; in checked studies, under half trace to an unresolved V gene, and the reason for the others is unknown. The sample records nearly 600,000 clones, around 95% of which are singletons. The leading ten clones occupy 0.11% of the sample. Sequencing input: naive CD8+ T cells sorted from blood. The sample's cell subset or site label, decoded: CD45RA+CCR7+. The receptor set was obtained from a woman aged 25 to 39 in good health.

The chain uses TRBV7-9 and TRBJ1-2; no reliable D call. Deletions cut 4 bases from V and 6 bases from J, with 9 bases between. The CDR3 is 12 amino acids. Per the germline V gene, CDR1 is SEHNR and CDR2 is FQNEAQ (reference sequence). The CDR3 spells CASSSSGHGYTF. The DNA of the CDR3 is TGTGCCAGCAGCTCGTCCGGCCATGGCTACACCTTC.

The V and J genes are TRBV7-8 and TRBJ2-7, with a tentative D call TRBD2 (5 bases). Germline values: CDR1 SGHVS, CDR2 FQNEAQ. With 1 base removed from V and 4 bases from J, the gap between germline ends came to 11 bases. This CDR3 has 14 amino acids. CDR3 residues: CASSLGQAGYEQYF. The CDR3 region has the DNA TGTGCCAGCAGCTTAGGGCAGGCGGGTTACGAGCAGTACTTC.

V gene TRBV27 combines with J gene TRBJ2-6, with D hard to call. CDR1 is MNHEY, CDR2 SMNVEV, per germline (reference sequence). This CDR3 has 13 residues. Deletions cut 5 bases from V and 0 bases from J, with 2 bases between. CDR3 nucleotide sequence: TGTGCCAGCAGTGTCTCTGGGGCCAACGTCCTGACTTTC. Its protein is CASSVSGANVLTF.

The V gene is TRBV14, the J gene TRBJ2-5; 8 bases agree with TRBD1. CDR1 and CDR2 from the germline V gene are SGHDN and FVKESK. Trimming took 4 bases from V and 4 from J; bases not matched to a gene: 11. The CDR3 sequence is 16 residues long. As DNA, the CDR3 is TGTGCCAGCAGCCTAAAGGGACAGGCGGTTGTAGAGACCCAGTACTTC. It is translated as CASSLKGQAVVETQYF.

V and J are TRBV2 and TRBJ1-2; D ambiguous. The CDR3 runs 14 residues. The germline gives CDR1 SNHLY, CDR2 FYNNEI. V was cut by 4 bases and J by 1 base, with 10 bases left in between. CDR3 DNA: TGTGCCAGCAGTGTGAAAGACGGTAACTATGGCTACACCTTC. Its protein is CASSVKDGNYGYTF.

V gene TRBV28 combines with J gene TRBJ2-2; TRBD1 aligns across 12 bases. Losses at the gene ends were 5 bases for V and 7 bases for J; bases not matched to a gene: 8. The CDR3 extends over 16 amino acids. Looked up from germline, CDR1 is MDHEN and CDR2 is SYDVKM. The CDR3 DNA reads TGTGCCAGCAGTCTGCCGGGACAGGGGGCTGGCGGGGAGCTGTTTTTT. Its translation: CASSLPGQGAGGELFF.

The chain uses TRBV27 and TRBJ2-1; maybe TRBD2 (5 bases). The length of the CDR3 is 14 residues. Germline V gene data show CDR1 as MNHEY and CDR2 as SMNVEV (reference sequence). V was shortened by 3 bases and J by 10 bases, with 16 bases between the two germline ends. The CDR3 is CASSFGGLTREQFF. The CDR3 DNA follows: TGTGCCAGCAGTTTCGGCGGACTCACCAGGGAGCAGTTCTTC.

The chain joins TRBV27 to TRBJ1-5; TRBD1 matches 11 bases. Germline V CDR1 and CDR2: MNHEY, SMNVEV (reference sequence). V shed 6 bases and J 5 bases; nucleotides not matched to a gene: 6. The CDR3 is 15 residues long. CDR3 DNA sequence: TGTGCCAGCAGCCCGGGACAGGGGGGGGATCAGCCCCAGCATTTT. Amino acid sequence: CASSPGQGGDQPQHF.

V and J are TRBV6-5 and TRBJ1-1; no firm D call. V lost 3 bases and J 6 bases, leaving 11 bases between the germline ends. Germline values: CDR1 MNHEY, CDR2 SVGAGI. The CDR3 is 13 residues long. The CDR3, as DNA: TGTGCCAGCAGTTATATGAGATCGTCTGAAGCTTTCTTT. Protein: CASSYMRSSEAFF.

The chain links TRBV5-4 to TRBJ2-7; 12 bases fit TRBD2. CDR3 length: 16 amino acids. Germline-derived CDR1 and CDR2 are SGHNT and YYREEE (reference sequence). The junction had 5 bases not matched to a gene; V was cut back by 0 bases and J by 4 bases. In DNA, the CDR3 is TGTGCCAGCAGCTTGGCCTCGGGACTAGCGGGTTACGAGCAGTACTTC. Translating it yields CASSLASGLAGYEQYF.

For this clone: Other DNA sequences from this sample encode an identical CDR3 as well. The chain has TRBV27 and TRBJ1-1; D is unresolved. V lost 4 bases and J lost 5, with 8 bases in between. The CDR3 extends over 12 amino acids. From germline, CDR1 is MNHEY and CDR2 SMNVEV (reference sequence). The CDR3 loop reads CASSSGGTEAFF. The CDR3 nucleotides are TGTGCCAGCAGTTCGGGCGGAACTGAAGCTTTCTTT.

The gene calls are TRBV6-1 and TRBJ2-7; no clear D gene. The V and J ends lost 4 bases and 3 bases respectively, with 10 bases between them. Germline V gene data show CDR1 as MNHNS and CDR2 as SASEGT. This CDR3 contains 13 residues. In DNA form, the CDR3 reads TGTGCCAGCAGTGCCGCCACCCGCTACGAGCAGTACTTC. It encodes CASSAATRYEQYF.

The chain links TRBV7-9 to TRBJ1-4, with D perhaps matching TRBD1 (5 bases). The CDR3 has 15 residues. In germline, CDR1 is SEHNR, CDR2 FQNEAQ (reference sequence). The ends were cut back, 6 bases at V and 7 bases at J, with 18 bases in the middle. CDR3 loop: CASSIIWGKREKLFF. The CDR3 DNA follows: TGTGCCAGCAGTATTATATGGGGGAAGCGTGAAAAACTGTTTTTT.

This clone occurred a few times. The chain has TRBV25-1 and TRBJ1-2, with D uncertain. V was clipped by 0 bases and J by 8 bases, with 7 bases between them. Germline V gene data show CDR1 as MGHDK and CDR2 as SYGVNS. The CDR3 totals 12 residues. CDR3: CASSEYRRGYTF. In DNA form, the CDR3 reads TGTGCCAGCAGTGAATACAGGAGGGGCTACACCTTC.

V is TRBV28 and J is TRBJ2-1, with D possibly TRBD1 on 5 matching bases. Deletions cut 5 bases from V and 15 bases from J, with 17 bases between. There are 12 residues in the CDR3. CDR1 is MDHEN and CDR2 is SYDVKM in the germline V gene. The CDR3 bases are TGTGCCAGCAGTGTAGCCGAACAGGTACGGTTCTTC. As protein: CASSVAEQVRFF.

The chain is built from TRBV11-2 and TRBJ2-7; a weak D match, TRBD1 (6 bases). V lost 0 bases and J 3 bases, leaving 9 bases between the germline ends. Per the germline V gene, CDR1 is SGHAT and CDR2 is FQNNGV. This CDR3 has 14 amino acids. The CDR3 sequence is CASSLDGTLYEQYF. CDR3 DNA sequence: TGTGCCAGCAGCTTAGACGGGACACTCTACGAGCAGTACTTC.

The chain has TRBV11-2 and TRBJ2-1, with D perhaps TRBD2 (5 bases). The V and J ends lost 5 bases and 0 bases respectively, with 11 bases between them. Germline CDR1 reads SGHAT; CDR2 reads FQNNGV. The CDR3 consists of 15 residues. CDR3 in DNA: TGTGCCAGCAGCCCGGGGTTGAGCTCCTACAATGAGCAGTTCTTC. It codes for CASSPGLSSYNEQFF. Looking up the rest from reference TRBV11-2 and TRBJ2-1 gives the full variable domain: EAGVAQSPRYKIIEKRQSVAFWCNPISGHATLYWYQQILGQGPKLLIQFQNNGVVDDSQLPKDRFSAERLKGVDSTLKIQPAKLEDSAVYLCASSPGLSSYNEQFFGPGTRLTVL.

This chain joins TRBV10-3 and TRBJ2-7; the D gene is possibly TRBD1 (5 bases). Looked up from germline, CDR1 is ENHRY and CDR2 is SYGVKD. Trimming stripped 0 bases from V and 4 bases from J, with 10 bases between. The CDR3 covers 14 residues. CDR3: CAISESQDIYEQYF. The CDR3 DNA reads TGTGCCATCAGTGAGTCCCAGGACATTTACGAGCAGTACTTC.

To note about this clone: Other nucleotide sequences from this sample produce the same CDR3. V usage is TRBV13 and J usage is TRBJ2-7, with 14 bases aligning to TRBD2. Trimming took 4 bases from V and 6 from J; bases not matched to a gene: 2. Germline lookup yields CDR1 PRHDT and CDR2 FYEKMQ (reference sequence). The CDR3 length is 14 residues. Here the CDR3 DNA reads TGTGCCAGCAGCTCCGGGACTAGCGGGAGCGAGCAGTACTTC. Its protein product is CASSSGTSGSEQYF.

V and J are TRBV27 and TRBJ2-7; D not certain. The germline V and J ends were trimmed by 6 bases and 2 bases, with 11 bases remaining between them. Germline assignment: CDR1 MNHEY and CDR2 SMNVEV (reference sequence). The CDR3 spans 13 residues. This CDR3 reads CASSPRLAYEQYF. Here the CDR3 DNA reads TGTGCCAGCAGCCCCCGGCTGGCCTACGAGCAGTACTTC.

The chain's CDR3 is CASSSGTSGTDTQYF. The DNA of the CDR3 is TGTGCCAGCAGCTCCGGGACTAGCGGCACAGATACGCAGTATTTT. The chain has TRBV7-7 and TRBJ2-3; 10 bases are shared with TRBD2. The CDR3 is 15 residues long. J was trimmed by 1 base and V by 4 bases; bases with no gene match: 2. CDR1 and CDR2 (germline): SSHAT, FNYEAQ (reference sequence).

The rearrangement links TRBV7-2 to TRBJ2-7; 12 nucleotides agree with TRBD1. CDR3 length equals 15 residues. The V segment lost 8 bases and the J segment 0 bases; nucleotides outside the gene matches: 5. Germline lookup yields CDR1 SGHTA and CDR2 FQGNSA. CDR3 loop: CASGGDRGPSYEQYF. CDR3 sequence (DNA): TGTGCCAGCGGAGGGGACAGGGGGCCCTCCTACGAGCAGTACTTC.

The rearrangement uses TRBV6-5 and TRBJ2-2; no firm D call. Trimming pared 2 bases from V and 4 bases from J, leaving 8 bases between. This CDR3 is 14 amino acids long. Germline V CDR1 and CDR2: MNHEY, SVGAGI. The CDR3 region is CASSYGKGTGELFF. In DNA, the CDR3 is TGTGCCAGCAGTTACGGGAAGGGCACCGGGGAGCTGTTTTTT.

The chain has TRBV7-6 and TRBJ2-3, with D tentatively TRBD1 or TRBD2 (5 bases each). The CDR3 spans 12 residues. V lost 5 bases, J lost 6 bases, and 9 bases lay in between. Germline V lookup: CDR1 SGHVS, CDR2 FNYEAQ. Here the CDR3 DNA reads TGTGCCAGCAGCCTCAGGGAGGATACGCAGTATTTT. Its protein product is CASSLREDTQYF.

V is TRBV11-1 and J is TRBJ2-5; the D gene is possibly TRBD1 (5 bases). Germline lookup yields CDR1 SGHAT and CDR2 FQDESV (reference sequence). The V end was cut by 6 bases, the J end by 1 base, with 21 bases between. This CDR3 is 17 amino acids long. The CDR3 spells CASSFGSVGASQETQYF. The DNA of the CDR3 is TGTGCCAGCAGTTTCGGGTCTGTAGGGGCGAGCCAAGAGACCCAGTACTTC. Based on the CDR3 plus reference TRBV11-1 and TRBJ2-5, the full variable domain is EAEVAQSPRYKITEKSQAVAFWCDPISGHATLYWYRQILGQGPELLVQFQDESVVDDSQLPKDRFSAERLKGVDSTLKIQPAELGDSAMYLCASSFGSVGASQETQYFGPGTRLLVL.

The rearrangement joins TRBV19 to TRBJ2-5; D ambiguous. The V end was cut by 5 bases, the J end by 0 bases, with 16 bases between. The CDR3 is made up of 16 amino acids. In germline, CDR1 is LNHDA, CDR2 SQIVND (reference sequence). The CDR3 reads CASSLLTSSYQETQYF. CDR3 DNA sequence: TGTGCCAGTAGTTTGCTGACTTCTTCCTACCAAGAGACCCAGTACTTC. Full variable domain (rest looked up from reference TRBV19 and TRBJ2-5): DGGITQSPKYLFRKEGQNVTLSCEQNLNHDAMYWYRQDPGQGLRLIYYSQIVNDFQKGDIAEGYSVSREKKESFPLTVTSAQKNPTAFYLCASSLLTSSYQETQYFGPGTRLLVL.

The CDR3 region is CASSPYSGRSDEQFF. The CDR3 coding sequence is TGTGCCAGCAGCCCTTATAGCGGGAGGAGCGATGAGCAGTTCTTC. The chain combines TRBV7-3 with TRBJ2-1; TRBD2 matches at 10 bases. Trimming cost V 5 bases and J 8 bases; bases outside gene matches: 9. This CDR3 is 15 amino acids long. From germline, CDR1 is SGHTA and CDR2 FQGTGA.

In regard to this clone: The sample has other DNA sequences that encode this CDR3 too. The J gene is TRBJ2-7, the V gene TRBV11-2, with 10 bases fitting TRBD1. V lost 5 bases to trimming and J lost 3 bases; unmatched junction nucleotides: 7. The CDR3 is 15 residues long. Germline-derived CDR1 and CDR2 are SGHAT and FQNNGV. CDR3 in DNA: TGTGCCAGCAGCAGCCGGGACAGGGGATACTACGAGCAGTACTTC. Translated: CASSSRDRGYYEQYF.